The sequence of this T cell receptor beta chain was determined in a study of blood T cells in healthy people across ages. This clonotype appeared many times. CDR1 SNHLY and CDR2 FYNNEI come from the germline V gene. This CDR3 region has 13 residues. V was clipped by 4 bases and J by 0 bases, with 4 bases between them. Sample-barcoded 5' priming and a J-beta primer mix drove a second PCR of about 7 to 11 cycles. TCRdb redid the calling of the 5' RACE reads with MiXCR, one entry per CDR3 protein. The sample holds 1.5 million to 2 million distinct CDR3 sequences, about two fifths seen once. Sequenced: blood. The rearrangement links TRBV2 to TRBJ2-1; no definite D call. The TCR was taken from a human donor in good health. CDR3 sequence: CASSANSYNEQFF. The CDR3 DNA reads as TGTGCCAGCAGTGCTAACTCCTACAATGAGCAGTTCTTC.